This passage covers 27 T cell receptor beta chains from one sample sequenced in a study of shared clonotypes between healthy human individuals. Sequencing used immunoSEQ multiplex PCR; TCRdb keeps in-frame clones, though not all of them. Found here are some 2,100,000 clones, around 95% of them singletons; the top ten hold around 0.13%. Sequences were obtained from naive CD4+ T cells sorted from blood. As for subset: CD45RA+ positively selected. The source of these receptors is a man younger than 35 in good health.

V is TRBV27 and J is TRBJ2-1; D is ambiguous. Germline assignment: CDR1 MNHEY and CDR2 SMNVEV (reference sequence). The length of the CDR3 is 12 residues. V dropped 6 bases and J dropped 0 bases, with 3 bases sitting between them. The CDR3 here is CASRGSYNEQFF. CDR3 DNA sequence: TGTGCCAGCAGGGGCTCCTACAATGAGCAGTTCTTC.

This chain links TRBV29-1 with TRBJ2-3; a weak D match, TRBD1 (6 bases). V lost 3 bases and J lost 2, with 12 bases in between. From germline, CDR1 is SQVTM and CDR2 ANQGSEA. This CDR3 is built from 14 residues. This chain's CDR3 is CSVDRGQPTDTQYF. In DNA, the CDR3 is TGCAGCGTTGACAGAGGACAGCCCACAGATACGCAGTATTTT.

The J gene is TRBJ2-7, the V gene TRBV27; no clear D. This CDR3 has 16 residues. Trimming removed 1 base at V and 0 bases at J, with 13 bases between. Germline V gene sequence: CDR1 MNHEY, CDR2 SMNVEV (reference sequence). The CDR3 spells CASSLYPDLASYEQYF. CDR3 in DNA: TGTGCCAGCAGTTTATATCCGGATCTCGCCTCCTACGAGCAGTACTTC.

V is TRBV6-1 and J is TRBJ1-1; 7 nucleotides agree with TRBD1. This CDR3 is 13 amino acids long. J was trimmed by 4 bases and V by 7 bases; bases with no gene match: 6. CDR1 is MNHNS and CDR2 is SASEGT in the germline V gene. For the CDR3, the DNA is TGTGCCAGCAAGCAGCAGGGGGGCACTGAAGCTTTCTTT. Protein: CASKQQGGTEAFF.

A few counts support this clone. The V gene is TRBV7-9, the J gene TRBJ1-2, with no clear D. V gave up 3 bases and J gave up 0 bases, with 8 bases separating them. Germline CDR1 reads SEHNR; CDR2 reads FQNEAQ (reference sequence). There are 14 residues in the CDR3. CDR3 protein: CASSFNQANYGYTF. DNA for the CDR3: TGTGCCAGCAGCTTTAATCAGGCTAACTATGGCTACACCTTC. Full variable domain (outside the CDR3, taken from reference TRBV7-9 and TRBJ1-2): DTGVSQNPRHKITKRGQNVTFRCDPISEHNRLYWYRQTLGQGPEFLTYFQNEAQLEKSRLLSDRFSAERPKGSFSTLEIQRTEQGDSAMYLCASSFNQANYGYTFGSGTRLTVV.

Concerning this clone itself: The same CDR3 can be traced to other DNA sequences in this sample. The chain carries TRBV27 and TRBJ1-1, with a weak D call TRBD1 (5 bases). The CDR3 totals 14 residues. V was clipped by 5 bases and J by 1 base, with 11 bases between them. Germline V lookup: CDR1 MNHEY, CDR2 SMNVEV (reference sequence). CDR3: CASSLWGGNTEAFF. The CDR3 nucleotides read TGTGCCAGCAGTCTCTGGGGGGGGAACACTGAAGCTTTCTTT.

The V call is TRBV2, the J call TRBJ1-3; D is ambiguous. The germline CDR1 and CDR2 sequences are SNHLY and FYNNEI. This CDR3 region has 15 residues. V was shortened by 4 bases and J by 0 bases, with 10 bases between the two germline ends. In DNA form, the CDR3 reads TGTGCCAGCAGTGTGGAGGACCTCTCTGGAAACACCATATATTTT. Translated: CASSVEDLSGNTIYF. The whole variable domain, filled in from reference TRBV2 and TRBJ1-3, reads EPEVTQTPSHQVTQMGQEVILRCVPISNHLYFYWYRQILGQKVEFLVSFYNNEISEKSEIFDDQFSVERPDGSNFTLKIRSTKLEDSAMYFCASSVEDLSGNTIYFGEGSWLTVV.

This chain uses TRBV19 with TRBJ2-5; no reliable D call. This CDR3 comprises 12 residues. The V and J ends lost 4 bases and 6 bases respectively, with 9 bases between them. Germline loops: CDR1 LNHDA, CDR2 SQIVND (reference sequence). In DNA, the CDR3 is TGTGCCAGTAGTAGCAACACAAAGACCCAGTACTTC. This sequence encodes CASSSNTKTQYF.

The chain links TRBV7-9 to TRBJ1-3; the D gene is possibly TRBD1 (5 bases). The CDR3 runs 16 residues. Per the germline V gene, CDR1 is SEHNR and CDR2 is FQNEAQ (reference sequence). V shed 0 bases and J shed 3 bases, with 12 bases lying between them. The CDR3 is CASSLAGPRGGNTIYF. DNA of the CDR3: TGTGCCAGCAGCTTAGCGGGGCCTAGAGGTGGAAACACCATATATTTT. Combining the CDR3 with reference TRBV7-9 and TRBJ1-3 gives the whole variable domain DTGVSQNPRHKITKRGQNVTFRCDPISEHNRLYWYRQTLGQGPEFLTYFQNEAQLEKSRLLSDRFSAERPKGSFSTLEIQRTEQGDSAMYLCASSLAGPRGGNTIYFGEGSWLTVV.

The V gene is TRBV30, the J gene TRBJ2-7; D possibly corresponds to TRBD2 (6 bases). Germline-derived CDR1 and CDR2 are GTSNPN and SVGIG (reference sequence). CDR3 length: 12 amino acids. V was trimmed by 3 bases and J by 3 bases, leaving 9 bases between them. The CDR3 region is CAWRGLGYEQYF. CDR3 in DNA: TGTGCCTGGAGGGGACTGGGCTACGAGCAGTACTTC.

The chain links TRBV7-9 to TRBJ1-5, with D possibly matching TRBD1 (5 bases). CDR3 length: 14 residues. V was clipped by 1 base and J by 6 bases, with 10 bases between them. Germline CDR1 is SEHNR and CDR2 is FQNEAQ (reference sequence). As DNA, the CDR3 is TGTGCCAGCAGCTTAGACGGGGGGGGTCAGCCCCAGCATTTT. It yields the protein CASSLDGGGQPQHF.

CDR3 protein: CASSLDKGDNSPLHF. DNA for the CDR3: TGTGCCAGCAGCTTAGATAAGGGAGATAATTCACCCCTCCACTTT. V gene TRBV7-2 combines with J gene TRBJ1-6; D remains unclear. V lost 1 base to trimming and J lost 5 bases, with 9 bases between them. Germline CDR1 reads SGHTA; CDR2 reads FQGNSA. This CDR3 contains 15 residues.

The chain has TRBV5-1 and TRBJ2-1; 9 bases align to TRBD2. V trimming: 0 bases; J trimming: 7 bases; junction bases outside the gene matches: 8. From germline, CDR1 is SGHRS and CDR2 YFSETQ. CDR3 length: 16 residues. CDR3 region: CASSLAGLAKPNEQFF. Written as DNA, the CDR3 is TGCGCCAGCAGCTTGGCGGGACTAGCCAAACCAAATGAGCAGTTCTTC.

A note on this clone: Other DNA variants within this sample encode the same CDR3. The CDR3: CAISDSLYGYTF. Written as DNA, the CDR3 is TGTGCCATCAGCGACAGCCTCTATGGCTACACCTTC. The V call is TRBV10-3, the J call TRBJ1-2; perhaps TRBD1 as D (5 bases). The CDR3 is 12 amino acids. CDR1 and CDR2 (germline): ENHRY, SYGVKD. The V end lost 6 bases, the J end lost 4 bases, and 9 bases lay between the germline ends.

This rearrangement joins TRBV29-1 to TRBJ2-3; tentatively, D is TRBD1 (6 bases). The germline gives CDR1 SQVTM, CDR2 ANQGSEA. The CDR3 contains 16 residues. V lost 3 bases, J lost 0 bases, and 16 bases lay in between. Written as DNA, the CDR3 is TGCAGCGTTGACCACCAGGGGATCCGCAGCACAGATACGCAGTATTTT. It encodes CSVDHQGIRSTDTQYF.

The rearrangement joins TRBV6-5 to TRBJ2-3, with D perhaps matching TRBD1 (5 bases). The CDR3 is 15 residues long. The V end lost 0 bases, the J end lost 6 bases, and 13 bases lay between the germline ends. Germline lookup yields CDR1 MNHEY and CDR2 SVGAGI. The CDR3 is CASSYSGPALDTQYF. For the CDR3, the DNA is TGTGCCAGCAGTTACTCGGGGCCCGCTCTTGATACGCAGTATTTT.

A word on this clone: This sample includes further DNA sequences coding for the same CDR3. The rearrangement joins TRBV6-5 to TRBJ2-5; no firm D call. Germline CDR1 and CDR2: MNHEY and SVGAGI. This CDR3 is built from 12 residues. V gave up 5 bases and J gave up 0 bases, with 4 bases separating them. This chain's CDR3 is CASSRDQETQYF. The CDR3 region has the DNA TGTGCCAGCAGTCGGGACCAAGAGACCCAGTACTTC.

The chain carries TRBV7-9 and TRBJ2-5; TRBD1 agrees at 10 bases. CDR1 SEHNR and CDR2 FQNEAQ come from the germline V gene (reference sequence). This CDR3 comprises 15 residues. The ends lost 5 bases at V and 4 bases at J; junction bases unmatched: 7. The CDR3 DNA sequence: TGTGCCAGCAGCGAAGGGACAGGGGTGGGAGAGACCCAGTACTTC. It translates to CASSEGTGVGETQYF. Filled out from reference TRBV7-9 and TRBJ2-5, the complete variable domain reads DTGVSQNPRHKITKRGQNVTFRCDPISEHNRLYWYRQTLGQGPEFLTYFQNEAQLEKSRLLSDRFSAERPKGSFSTLEIQRTEQGDSAMYLCASSEGTGVGETQYFGPGTRLLVL.

The chain joins TRBV4-3 to TRBJ2-1, with no clear D. Trimming took off 0 bases at V and 1 base at J, with 7 bases between the two ends. Germline lookup yields CDR1 LGHNA and CDR2 YSLEER. This CDR3 comprises 15 residues. The CDR3 DNA follows: TGCGCCAGCAGCCAAGATCGCCCTTCCTACAATGAGCAGTTCTTC. Protein product: CASSQDRPSYNEQFF.

The rearrangement joins TRBV6-5 to TRBJ2-1; 12 bases fit TRBD2. CDR1 MNHEY and CDR2 SVGAGI come from the germline V gene. The trim removed 6 bases at V and 10 bases at J, leaving 4 bases unmatched. The CDR3 covers 13 residues. This CDR3 reads CASSQGLAGEQFF. For the CDR3, the DNA is TGTGCCAGCAGCCAAGGACTAGCGGGGGAGCAGTTCTTC.

The V call is TRBV27, the J call TRBJ2-1, with a possible D match to TRBD1 (6 bases). The ends were cut back, 5 bases at V and 2 bases at J, with 13 bases in the middle. The CDR3 consists of 15 residues. The germline gives CDR1 MNHEY, CDR2 SMNVEV (reference sequence). DNA for the CDR3: TGTGCCAGCAGTCAAGGGGGTTTTGCCTACAATGAGCAGTTCTTC. Translated, it gives CASSQGGFAYNEQFF.

The chain uses TRBV27 and TRBJ2-5; a weak D match, TRBD1 (5 bases). The V and J ends lost 3 bases and 6 bases respectively, with 11 bases between them. This CDR3 is built from 13 residues. CDR1 and CDR2 from the germline V gene are MNHEY and SMNVEV (reference sequence). DNA for the CDR3: TGTGCCAGCAGTTTCCGACAGCAGAAGACCCAGTACTTC. It is translated as CASSFRQQKTQYF.

Only one count was recorded for this clone. This chain joins TRBV11-2 and TRBJ2-7; 10 bases are a match to TRBD1. Per the germline V gene, CDR1 is SGHAT and CDR2 is FQNNGV. CDR3 length: 15 amino acids. Unmatched junction bases numbered 1, after V lost 0 bases and J lost 2 bases. The CDR3 sequence is CASSLEGQGPYEQYF. The CDR3 region has the DNA TGTGCCAGCAGCTTAGAGGGACAGGGGCCCTACGAGCAGTACTTC.

This chain joins TRBV19 and TRBJ2-1; D might be TRBD2 (7 bases). CDR1 is LNHDA and CDR2 is SQIVND in the germline V gene (reference sequence). CDR3 length: 14 residues. V was shortened by 6 bases and J by 6 bases, with 15 bases between the two germline ends. The CDR3 DNA reads as TGTGCCAGTAGCGGGGGGCGTTCCGTCAATGAGCAGTTCTTC. The encoded protein is CASSGGRSVNEQFF. Full variable domain (outside the CDR3, taken from reference TRBV19 and TRBJ2-1): DGGITQSPKYLFRKEGQNVTLSCEQNLNHDAMYWYRQDPGQGLRLIYYSQIVNDFQKGDIAEGYSVSREKKESFPLTVTSAQKNPTAFYLCASSGGRSVNEQFFGPGTRLTVL.

The genes are TRBV9 and TRBJ1-2, with 8 bases matching TRBD1. The germline V gene encodes CDR1 SGDLS and CDR2 YYNGEE. The CDR3 has 14 amino acids. V was pared by 0 bases and J by 7 bases, with 5 bases of the junction left unmatched. This chain's CDR3 is CASSVGTGLGGYTF. CDR3 DNA sequence: TGTGCCAGCAGCGTAGGGACAGGGCTGGGTGGCTACACCTTC. Combining the CDR3 with reference TRBV9 and TRBJ1-2 gives the whole variable domain DSGVTQTPKHLITATGQRVTLRCSPRSGDLSVYWYQQSLDQGLQFLIQYYNGEERAKGNILERFSAQQFPDLHSELNLSSLELGDSALYFCASSVGTGLGGYTFGSGTRLTVV.

The chain combines TRBV18 with TRBJ1-1; possible D gene TRBD1, 5 bases. The V end was cut by 6 bases, the J end by 1 base, with 12 bases between. The CDR3 is made up of 14 amino acids. Germline CDR1 KGHSH, CDR2 LQKENI. Written as DNA, the CDR3 is TGTGCCAGCTCGCATTCTGGACAGAACACTGAAGCTTTCTTT. It specifies CASSHSGQNTEAFF. Filled out from reference TRBV18 and TRBJ1-1, the complete variable domain reads NAGVMQNPRHLVRRRGQEARLRCSPMKGHSHVYWYRQLPEEGLKFMVYLQKENIIDESGMPKERFSAEFPKEGPSILRIQQVVRGDSAAYFCASSHSGQNTEAFFGQGTRLTVV.

V usage is TRBV6-5 and J usage is TRBJ1-1, with D unresolved. Germline CDR1 is MNHEY and CDR2 is SVGAGI. V lost 6 bases to trimming and J lost 1 base, with 9 bases between them. The CDR3 runs to 13 residues. CDR3: CASRRGTNTEAFF. CDR3 DNA: TGTGCCAGCAGACGCGGAACGAACACTGAAGCTTTCTTT.